Below, one TCR beta chain is given with its context. This sample is part of a study of regulatory T cells in long-lasting Graves disease. The time point denotes: newly diagnosed GD, antithyroid drugs for less than 3 months. Extracted RNA from PBMCs served as the source of the TCR library. The authors built TCR beta libraries using iRepertoire HTBI primers and Arm-PCR of CDR3 regions. Each CDR3 protein gets one entry after TCRdb re-called the multiplex PCR reads with MiXCR. The sample has approximately 490,000 distinct CDR3 sequences, around 16% seen once; the top ten hold 10% to 15%. V lost 5 bases, J lost 7 bases, and 13 bases stayed unmatched. CDR3 length equals 16 residues. These records were also assigned to another study, of T cells in Graves' hyperthyroidism and ophthalmopathy.

Sequencing used peripheral blood mononuclear cells (PBMCs), obtained at new diagnosis, from a patient treated with antithyroid drugs. The receptor comes from a middle-aged man with Graves disease. The chain links TRBV12-3 or TRBV12-4 to TRBJ2-5; 10 bases map to TRBD2. CDR3 nucleotide sequence: TGTGCCAGCAGTCCGGAATCCCCGGGACTAGCGTCGACCCAGTACTTC. Amino acids: CASSPESPGLASTQYF.